This T cell receptor beta chain was captured by sequencing in a study of naive CD8 T cells in extremely preterm neonates. This clone was detected once. Its target is not known. Study-level points and caveats: Compared with older groups, preterm CDR3s were shorter, with fewer N additions and less trimming.

Repertoires were generated with immunoSEQ multiplex PCR, while TCRdb's copy carries only in-frame clones and drops some. The sample records about 23,000 clones, about 87% being singletons. Germline loops: CDR1 MNHEY, CDR2 SMNVEV (reference sequence). The CDR3 is 16 amino acids. Deletions cut 0 bases from V and 0 bases from J, with 9 bases between. Extremely preterm births at about 23-28 weeks of gestation supplied the samples. This receptor was taken from a boy who was born preterm. This sequence joins TRBV27 and TRBJ1-5; D gene unclear. The sample consisted of naive CD8+ T cells from cord blood. The CDR3 sequence is CASSLSGAYSNQPQHF. CDR3 DNA sequence: TGTGCCAGCAGTTTATCGGGCGCATATAGCAATCAGCCCCAGCATTTT.